These T cell receptor beta chains were read from a single sample in a study of blood T cells in healthy people across ages. Each CDR3 protein is one row after TCRdb ran MiXCR on the 5' RACE reads. The sample shows around 800,000 distinct CDR3 sequences, about 42% of them seen only once. Sequencing used blood. These receptors all come from an elderly man in good health. The CDR3 runs from the conserved cysteine through the conserved F or W. A D gene is named only where the DNA matches it firmly. Part of the rows lack a size; the others show once, few, many or a class for expanded clones.

V	J	size	D	CDR3	DNA
TRBV2	TRBJ2-1	-	TRBD2	CASSLGMGLVYEQFF	TGTGCCAGCAGCCTTGGGATGGGACTAGTCTATGAGCAGTTCTTC
TRBV10-3	TRBJ2-1	few	TRBD2	CAISRQELADEQFF	TGTGCCATCAGCCGACAAGAACTAGCGGATGAGCAGTTCTTC
TRBV11-3	TRBJ2-3	-	TRBD2	CASSLGLADYTDTQYF	TGTGCCAGCAGCTTAGGACTAGCGGACTACACAGATACGCAGTATTTT
TRBV3-1	TRBJ2-3	-	-	CASSRLGGPTDTQYF	TGTGCCAGCAGCCGGCTAGGAGGACCCACAGATACGCAGTATTTT
TRBV7-2	TRBJ1-1	few	-	CASSLMGQKNTEAFF	TGTGCCAGCAGCTTAATGGGACAAAAGAACACTGAAGCTTTCTTT
TRBV11-2	TRBJ2-2	once	-	CASSISGLNTGELFF	TGTGCCAGCAGTATAAGCGGCCTAAACACCGGGGAGCTGTTTTTT
TRBV4-2	TRBJ1-2	-	-	CASSQEGPNYGYTF	TGTGCCAGCAGCCAAGAGGGGCCTAACTATGGCTACACCTTC
TRBV29-1	TRBJ2-3	few	-	CSVETLAVDTQYF	TGCAGCGTTGAAACCCTAGCAGTAGATACGCAGTATTTT
TRBV10-3	TRBJ2-2	few	TRBD2	CAISSGRTNTGELFF	TGTGCCATCAGTAGCGGGAGGACGAACACCGGGGAGCTGTTTTTT
TRBV5-1	TRBJ2-7	-	-	CASSPAGTPGVTSSYNEQYF	TGCGCCAGCAGCCCGGCCGGGACTCCCGGTGTGACCAGCTCCTACAATGAGCAGTACTTC
TRBV7-9	TRBJ2-6	-	-	CASSLVHAGANVLTF	TGTGCCAGCAGCTTAGTCCATGCTGGGGCCAACGTCCTGACTTTC
TRBV4-3	TRBJ2-5	few	TRBD2	CASSQDLAGGGETQYF	TGCGCCAGCAGCCAAGATCTTGCGGGAGGGGGGGAGACCCAGTACTTC
TRBV24-1	TRBJ2-5	few	TRBD2	CATSDTGLAGGETQYF	TGTGCCACCAGTGATACGGGACTAGCGGGAGGAGAGACCCAGTACTTC
TRBV29-1	TRBJ2-7	-	-	CSVRINEQYF	TGCAGCGTGCGGATTAACGAGCAGTACTTC
TRBV29-1	TRBJ2-7	-	-	CSVPAARTYEQYF	TGCAGCGTTCCTGCAGCGAGAACCTACGAGCAGTACTTC
TRBV13	TRBJ2-5	-	-	CASSLGIQKETQYF	TGTGCCAGCAGCTTAGGCATCCAAAAAGAGACCCAGTACTTC
TRBV21-1	TRBJ1-5	-	-	CASSPRETDRGVGKQPQHF	TGTGCCAGCAGCCCCCGGGAAACAGACAGGGGAGTTGGCAAGCAGCCCCAGCATTTT
TRBV25-1	TRBJ2-6	-	-	CASSPRASGANVLTF	TGTGCCAGCAGTCCTCGGGCCTCGGGGGCCAACGTCCTGACTTTC
TRBV11-2	TRBJ2-2	-	-	CASSLDGTIYTGELFF	TGTGCCAGCAGCTTAGATGGAACAATTTACACCGGGGAGCTGTTTTTT
TRBV7-7	TRBJ2-5	-	-	CASSFGGREETQYF	TGTGCCAGCAGCTTCGGGGGGCGCGAGGAGACCCAGTACTTC
TRBV21-1	TRBJ2-1	-	-	CASSDTSGLRHNEQFF	TGTGCCAGCAGCGACACTTCGGGATTAAGGCACAATGAGCAGTTCTTC
TRBV5-1	TRBJ2-1	-	TRBD2	CASSSTLLAGEMQFF	TGCGCCAGCAGCTCGACTCTGCTAGCGGGAGAGATGCAGTTCTTC
TRBV20-1	TRBJ2-5	-	TRBD1	CSARGSTGDRGLPAETQYF	TGCAGTGCTAGAGGCTCGACTGGGGACAGGGGGTTGCCGGCGGAGACCCAGTACTTC
TRBV28	TRBJ2-3	many	-	CASSPLSVGSTDTQYF	TGTGCCAGCAGTCCCCTTAGTGTGGGAAGCACAGATACGCAGTATTTT
TRBV12-3/TRBV12-4	TRBJ1-1	-	-	CASSLAGHIPEAFF	TGTGCCAGCAGCCTAGCGGGACACATCCCTGAAGCTTTCTTT
TRBV7-2	TRBJ2-3	once	TRBD2	CASSTRFPSGRDTQYF	TGTGCCAGCAGCACCCGATTCCCTAGCGGGAGGGATACGCAGTATTTT
TRBV20-1	TRBJ2-5	-	TRBD1	CSAKDRVETQYF	TGCAGTGCTAAGGACAGGGTTGAGACCCAGTACTTC
TRBV29-1	TRBJ2-5	-	-	CSVEERQETQYF	TGCAGCGTTGAAGAGCGGCAAGAGACCCAGTACTTC
TRBV7-8	TRBJ2-7	large	-	CATTVGRGESYEQYF	TGTGCCACTACGGTAGGGAGAGGGGAATCCTACGAGCAGTACTTC
TRBV2	TRBJ2-4	-	TRBD1	CASNRDSQNIQYF	TGTGCCAGCAATCGGGACAGCCAAAACATTCAGTACTTC
TRBV15	TRBJ2-5	few	-	CATSRDQPRGAETQYF	TGTGCCACCAGCAGAGATCAGCCTCGCGGGGCAGAGACCCAGTACTTC
TRBV6-5	TRBJ2-1	many	TRBD2	CASSGLAGHNEQFF	TGTGCCAGCAGTGGACTAGCGGGGCACAATGAGCAGTTCTTC
TRBV29-1	TRBJ2-7	-	TRBD1	CSARQPPDRAYEQYF	TGCAGCGCCCGTCAGCCACCGGACAGGGCCTACGAGCAGTACTTC
TRBV12-3/TRBV12-4	TRBJ2-3	-	-	CASRSSGPPDAQYF	TGTGCCAGCAGGTCCAGCGGGCCCCCAGATGCGCAGTATTTT
TRBV15	TRBJ1-1	-	-	CATSRERWNTEAFF	TGTGCCACCAGCAGGGAACGGTGGAACACTGAAGCTTTCTTT
TRBV20-1	TRBJ2-7	few	-	CSASFNGPGYEQYF	TGCAGTGCTAGTTTTAACGGTCCGGGCTACGAGCAGTACTTC
TRBV6-2/TRBV6-3	TRBJ2-7	-	-	CASSGTHGLGEQYF	TGTGCCAGCAGTGGGACACACGGCCTCGGCGAGCAGTACTTC
TRBV28	TRBJ2-6	-	TRBD1	CASRPTGGVSGANVLTF	TGTGCCAGCAGACCGACAGGGGGCGTATCTGGGGCCAACGTCCTGACTTTC
TRBV11-2	TRBJ2-3	-	-	CASSLLRGTDTQYF	TGTGCCAGCAGCTTACTGAGAGGCACAGATACGCAGTATTTT
TRBV28	TRBJ2-5	once	-	CASSSLGQGRETQYF	TGTGCCAGCAGTTCCCTCGGGCAGGGAAGAGAGACCCAGTACTTC
TRBV29-1	TRBJ2-1	-	-	CSAGMSSHNEQFF	TGCAGCGCGGGAATGAGTTCCCACAATGAGCAGTTCTTC
TRBV27	TRBJ1-2	many	-	CASSPHRQGSNYGYTF	TGTGCCAGCAGTCCCCACCGGCAGGGATCTAACTATGGCTACACCTTC
TRBV4-1	TRBJ2-1	-	TRBD2	CASSLRTSGSVPNEQFF	TGCGCCAGCAGCCTTAGGACTAGCGGGAGTGTACCCAATGAGCAGTTCTTC
TRBV3-1	TRBJ2-1	-	-	CASSQNPHSYNEQFF	TGTGCCAGCAGCCAAAACCCCCACTCCTACAATGAGCAGTTCTTC
TRBV5-1	TRBJ2-5	few	TRBD1	CASSRGQGTPQTQYF	TGCGCCAGCAGCCGCGGACAGGGGACGCCTCAGACCCAGTACTTC
TRBV9	TRBJ2-5	few	-	CASSKAASREGDEQYF	TGTGCCAGCAGCAAAGCTGCCAGTAGGGAGGGGGATGAGCAGTACTTC
TRBV7-2	TRBJ2-1	many	TRBD2	CASSLAQPSGTNGGEQFF	TGTGCCAGCAGCTTAGCTCAACCTAGCGGGACCAATGGGGGTGAGCAGTTCTTC